These 20 T cell receptor beta chains originate from one sample sequenced in a study of technical replicates of blood from several donors. Measured with immunoSEQ multiplex PCR; TCRdb has only the in-frame clones, and not every one. The sample carries approximately 29,000 clones, approximately 94% recorded once. The material sequenced was PBMCs. These receptor sequences come from a human donor in good health. Some clones in this sample may be carry-over from other donors' samples.

This clone was counted only a few times. The chain employs TRBV4-1 and TRBJ2-3, with 13 nucleotides matching TRBD2. Germline V CDR1 and CDR2: MGHRA, YSYEKL. The CDR3 consists of 17 residues. V gave up 4 bases and J gave up 2 bases; unmatched junction bases: 6. The CDR3 here is CASSRGGLAGLTDTQYF. CDR3 DNA sequence: TGCGCCAGCAGCCGCGGGGGACTAGCGGGGCTCACAGATACGCAGTATTTT.

This clone occurred a few times. The chain links TRBV7-2 to TRBJ1-6; 9 bases fit TRBD1. Germline values: CDR1 SGHTA, CDR2 FQGNSA. Losses at the gene ends were 5 bases for V and 5 bases for J; bases not matched to a gene: 7. CDR3 length: 16 amino acids. The CDR3 DNA is TGTGCCAGCAGCCGGACACAGGGGGCCAATAATTCACCCCTCCACTTT. Translation: CASSRTQGANNSPLHF.

The rearrangement joins TRBV13 to TRBJ2-5; a possible D gene is TRBD2 (6 bases). The V end was cut by 5 bases, the J end by 7 bases, with 23 bases between. From germline, CDR1 is PRHDT and CDR2 FYEKMQ (reference sequence). This CDR3 is built from 16 residues. The CDR3 is CASSRGRIGVGGTQYF. The CDR3 DNA reads as TGTGCCAGCAGCCGGGGCCGGATCGGTGTCGGGGGGACCCAGTACTTC.

The J gene is TRBJ1-4, the V gene TRBV5-8; 7 nucleotides line up with TRBD1. With V trimmed by 0 bases and J by 2 bases, 7 bases remained unmatched. In germline, CDR1 is SGHTS, CDR2 YDEGEE. There are 17 residues in the CDR3. Here the CDR3 reads CASSLGQGRSTNEKLFF. In DNA form, the CDR3 reads TGTGCCAGCAGCTTGGGACAGGGAAGGTCGACTAATGAAAAACTGTTTTTT.

V and J are TRBV7-8 and TRBJ1-2, with D unclear. CDR1 and CDR2 (germline): SGHVS, FQNEAQ. V shed 1 base and J shed 4 bases, with 13 bases lying between them. The CDR3 sequence is 15 residues long. CDR3 sequence (DNA): TGTGCCAGCAGCTTAGTGGCAGGAGGAGGCTATGGCTACACCTTC. Its protein product is CASSLVAGGGYGYTF.

This clone has just one count. The DNA for the CDR3 is TGTGCCAGCAGCTTAGGAATGACAGGGGCAGCAGATACGCAGTATTTT. Amino acids: CASSLGMTGAADTQYF. This rearrangement joins TRBV7-2 to TRBJ2-3; 8 bases agree with TRBD1. The germline V gene has CDR1 SGHTA and CDR2 FQGNSA. This CDR3 is 16 amino acids long. V gave up 1 base and J gave up 4 bases; unmatched junction bases: 7.

As concerns this clone: At one of its ends the junction is not consistent with the germline gene, which may arise from a read error. This rearrangement joins TRBV5-1 to TRBJ2-6, with D possibly matching TRBD1 (6 bases). This CDR3 is 17 amino acids long. Looked up from germline, CDR1 is SGHRS and CDR2 is YFSETQ. CDR3: CASSGGQRSSGASVLTF. CDR3 DNA sequence: TGCGCCAGCAGCGGAGGACAGAGATCCTCTGGGGCCAGCGTCCTGACTTTC.

The rearrangement links TRBV19 to TRBJ1-1; the D gene is possibly TRBD1 (5 bases). Trimming took 8 bases from V and 5 from J, leaving 24 bases between them. Germline V gene data show CDR1 as LNHDA and CDR2 as SQIVND (reference sequence). CDR3 length equals 16 residues. The CDR3 DNA follows: TGTGCCAGTTTGGGGACTACCGCACATGACCGGACTGAAGCTTTCTTT. Translation: CASLGTTAHDRTEAFF. The full variable domain, in which reference TRBV19 and TRBJ1-1 provide the parts outside the CDR3, is DGGITQSPKYLFRKEGQNVTLSCEQNLNHDAMYWYRQDPGQGLRLIYYSQIVNDFQKGDIAEGYSVSREKKESFPLTVTSAQKNPTAFYLCASLGTTAHDRTEAFFGQGTRLTVV.

This clone was picked up one time. This may be a read error: a much more frequent sequence differs by one nucleotide. The chain employs TRBV7-8 and TRBJ1-1; 7 bases align to TRBD1. Germline CDR1 and CDR2: SGHVS and FQNEAQ. The CDR3 runs 13 residues. The V and J ends lost 6 bases and 0 bases, in that order; junction bases with no gene match: 1. CDR3 DNA sequence: TGTGCCAGCAGGGGACAGCTGAACACTGAAGCTTTCTTT. Translated, it gives CASRGQLNTEAFF.

The count of this clone is one. V is TRBV2 and J is TRBJ2-2; D is possibly TRBD2 (7 bases). The CDR3 sequence is 14 residues long. Looked up from germline, CDR1 is SNHLY and CDR2 is FYNNEI. Trimming pared 8 bases from V and 6 bases from J, leaving 16 bases between. CDR3 sequence: CASGGAPRAGELFF. The CDR3 DNA is TGTGCCAGCGGGGGGGCCCCGAGGGCCGGGGAGCTGTTTTTT.

This clone was seen a single time. The chain carries TRBV19 and TRBJ2-7; 8 bases fit TRBD1. This CDR3 comprises 16 residues. With V trimmed by 5 bases and J by 7 bases, 16 bases remained unmatched. Germline CDR1 reads LNHDA; CDR2 reads SQIVND (reference sequence). CDR3 sequence: CASSANGQGARGEQYF. As DNA, the CDR3 is TGTGCCAGTAGTGCAAACGGACAGGGCGCGAGGGGGGAGCAGTACTTC.

This clone was detected only once. The chain couples TRBV18 to TRBJ2-2; TRBD1 matches 8 bases. This CDR3 has 15 amino acids. V trimming: 3 bases; J trimming: 3 bases; junction bases outside the gene matches: 3. In germline, CDR1 is KGHSH, CDR2 LQKENI. The CDR3 reads CASSPLTGDTGELFF. The CDR3 coding sequence is TGTGCCAGCTCACCCCTGACAGGGGACACCGGGGAGCTGTTTTTT.

The chain carries TRBV27 and TRBJ1-5, with 11 positions matching TRBD1. With V trimmed by 3 bases and J by 7 bases, 8 bases remained unmatched. CDR3 length: 16 residues. CDR1 is MNHEY, CDR2 SMNVEV, per germline (reference sequence). This chain's CDR3 is CASSFLGQGGGQPQHF. The DNA for the CDR3 is TGTGCCAGCAGTTTCCTGGGACAGGGGGGTGGGCAGCCCCAGCATTTT.

This clone was seen only once. The chain has TRBV5-8 and TRBJ1-1; D ambiguous. V lost 1 base to trimming and J lost 1 base, with 5 bases between them. The V gene's germline CDR1 is SGHTS and CDR2 YDEGEE. There are 13 residues in the CDR3. The CDR3, as DNA: TGTGCCAGCAGCTTGTTCAAGAACACTGAAGCTTTCTTT. This codes for CASSLFKNTEAFF.

The table lists this clone with a count of one. The chain is built from TRBV7-9 and TRBJ2-2; perhaps TRBD1 as D (5 bases). V lost 8 bases and J lost 0, with 7 bases in between. This CDR3 comprises 13 residues. Per the germline V gene, CDR1 is SEHNR and CDR2 is FQNEAQ (reference sequence). CDR3 sequence (DNA): TGTGCCAGCCAGGGTACGAACACCGGGGAGCTGTTTTTT. This translates into CASQGTNTGELFF.

CDR3 sequence reads: CASSHRQAHNYGYTF. CDR3 sequence (DNA): TGTGCCAGCAGCCACCGACAGGCCCATAACTATGGCTACACCTTC. The rearrangement joins TRBV5-4 to TRBJ1-2; D might be TRBD1 (6 bases). Trimming took off 4 bases at V and 1 base at J, with 14 bases between the two ends. The CDR3 totals 15 residues. Per germline, CDR1 SGHNT and CDR2 YYREEE (reference sequence).

By sample share, this clone is medium-sized (0.01 to 0.1%). This same CDR3 is encoded by further DNA sequences in the sample. The chain recombines TRBV5-1 with TRBJ2-1, with 8 positions matching TRBD2. Trimming cost V 3 bases and J 4 bases; bases outside gene matches: 3. The length of the CDR3 is 14 residues. Germline-derived CDR1 and CDR2 are SGHRS and YFSETQ. CDR3 nucleotides: TGCGCCAGCAGCTCGGCGGGAGGATACAATGAGCAGTTCTTC. It yields the protein CASSSAGGYNEQFF.

The table lists this clone with a count of one. The rearrangement joins TRBV23-1 to TRBJ1-1; the D gene is possibly TRBD1 (5 bases). TRBV23-1 is identified as an open reading frame with a role that is uncertain. The V end was cut by 4 bases, the J end by 0 bases, with 9 bases between. CDR3 length: 14 residues. CDR3 amino acids: CASSPGRVNTEAFF. The CDR3 nucleotides read TGCGCCAGCAGTCCTGGCAGGGTGAACACTGAAGCTTTCTTT.

This clone is a singleton in its sample. This chain joins TRBV6-1 and TRBJ2-7, with 13 bases aligning to TRBD2. In germline, CDR1 is MNHNS, CDR2 SASEGT. The CDR3 totals 16 residues. V shed 3 bases and J 4 bases; nucleotides not matched to a gene: 6. The CDR3 DNA is TGTGCCAGCAGTGACTTACTAGCGGGGGGGCCGTACGAGCAGTACTTC. Encoded protein: CASSDLLAGGPYEQYF.

J is TRBJ1-3 and V is TRBV18; D is ambiguous. V was cut by 8 bases and J by 2 bases, with 13 bases left in between. The CDR3 runs 14 residues. Germline V lookup: CDR1 KGHSH, CDR2 LQKENI. CDR3 amino acids: CASAEKAAGNTIYF. CDR3 sequence (DNA): TGTGCCAGCGCCGAAAAAGCCGCTGGAAACACCATATATTTT. The whole variable domain, filled in from reference TRBV18 and TRBJ1-3, reads NAGVMQNPRHLVRRRGQEARLRCSPMKGHSHVYWYRQLPEEGLKFMVYLQKENIIDESGMPKERFSAEFPKEGPSILRIQQVVRGDSAAYFCASAEKAAGNTIYFGEGSWLTVV.